This T cell receptor beta chain was recovered during a study of control samples from healthy donors and cancer patients. The protocol was immunoSEQ multiplex PCR, while the TCRdb copy is restricted to in-frame clones and leaves out a portion. The top ten hold around 6.6% of the sample, which has about 110,000 clones, approximately 80% seen once. The CDR3 length is 17 residues. CDR1 is SGHRS and CDR2 is YFSETQ in the germline V gene. Losses at the gene ends were 0 bases for V and 3 bases for J; bases not matched to a gene: 9. The clonotype comes from a man aged 18 to 30 in good health. The chain uses TRBV5-1 and TRBJ2-3; 8 positions agree with TRBD2. Sequenced input: blood. As DNA, the CDR3 is TGCGCCAGCAGCTTGGGAGAGCGGGGGCTGGGGACAGATACGCAGTATTTT. The encoded protein is CASSLGERGLGTDTQYF.